The source of this T cell receptor (beta chain) is a study of somatic mutations in cytotoxic T cells in rheumatoid arthritis. Using immunoSEQ multiplex PCR, the repertoire was profiled, and TCRdb retains in-frame clones only, with some absent. The data contain 8,000 to 8,500 clones, 70% to 80% of them singletons. The study, taken as a whole, reports: In the expanded CD8+ clones, the antigen targets remained unknown.

Regarding this clone: What it binds is unknown.

Germline lookup yields CDR1 SGHTA and CDR2 FQGNSA. CDR3 size: 15 residues. V shed 0 bases and J shed 2 bases, with 10 bases lying between them. This rearrangement joins TRBV7-2 to TRBJ2-5; D ambiguous. The sequence derives from an adult with rheumatoid arthritis. The material sequenced was CD8+ T cells sorted from blood. The CDR3 region is CASSLAGGLQETQYF. The CDR3 coding sequence is TGTGCCAGCAGCTTAGCTGGCGGTCTTCAAGAGACCCAGTACTTC.